This is a list of T cell receptor beta chains from one sample in a study of cytomegalovirus exposure and HLA in healthy donors. TCRdb's table, derived via immunoSEQ multiplex PCR, lists solely in-frame clones and lacks some. In the table there are about 160,000 clones, around 83% of which are singletons. Sequencing was done on a sample of PBMCs. Source of these receptors: a man aged 18-30 years in good health and CMV-seropositive. Both conserved end residues are part of each CDR3. The D gene is left open where the match is weak. Not all rows give a size; the values are once, few, many and, for expanded clones, a class.

size: once
V: TRBV6-1
J: TRBJ2-7
D: TRBD1
DNA: TGTGCCAGCAGTGACCCGGGACAGGCTTACGAGCAGTACTTC
CDR3: CASSDPGQAYEQYF

size: .
V: TRBV4-3
J: TRBJ2-6
D: TRBD1
DNA: TGCGCCAGCAGCCAAGATTTGGACAGGGGAAGCTCTGGGGCCAACGTCCTGACTTTC
CDR3: CASSQDLDRGSSGANVLTF

size: .
V: TRBV7-2
J: TRBJ1-2
D: TRBD1
DNA: TGTGCCAGCAGCATTACCGGGACAGGGGGTGGCTACACCTTC
CDR3: CASSITGTGGGYTF

size: .
V: TRBV5-1
J: TRBJ2-3
D: .
DNA: TGCGCCAGCAGCTTGGACGGAGGCACAGATACGCAGTATTTT
CDR3: CASSLDGGTDTQYF

size: .
V: TRBV4-2
J: TRBJ2-7
D: TRBD2
DNA: TGTGCCAGCAGCCAAGATTGGGACTACGGGCGCGAGCAGTACTTC
CDR3: CASSQDWDYGREQYF

size: .
V: TRBV28
J: TRBJ1-5
D: .
DNA: TGTGCCAGCAGTTTTCCGAGAGCGGATCAGCCCCAGCATTTT
CDR3: CASSFPRADQPQHF

size: once
V: TRBV19
J: TRBJ1-2
D: .
DNA: TGTGCCAGTAGTAATATCCCAGGGGATGGCTACACCTTC
CDR3: CASSNIPGDGYTF

size: .
V: TRBV6-6
J: TRBJ1-5
D: .
DNA: TGTGCCAGCACCTCGGGTCAGCCCCAGCATTTT
CDR3: CASTSGQPQHF

size: .
V: TRBV5-1
J: TRBJ2-1
D: TRBD2
DNA: TGCGCCAGCAGCTTGGAGGCTAGCGGGGGAGCTAGCTCCTACAATGAGCAGTTCTTC
CDR3: CASSLEASGGASSYNEQFF

size: .
V: TRBV27
J: TRBJ2-1
D: .
DNA: TGTGCCGCCCAGGGGGGCTATTACAATGAGCAGTTCTTC
CDR3: CAAQGGYYNEQFF

size: .
V: TRBV4-2
J: TRBJ1-2
D: .
DNA: TGTGCCAGCAGCCAGCTGATAGCGGCAGGGAATCACTATGGCTACACCTTC
CDR3: CASSQLIAAGNHYGYTF

size: .
V: TRBV5-4
J: TRBJ2-7
D: .
DNA: TGTGCCAGCAGCTCGGCCCTTCGGGACGAGCAGTACTTC
CDR3: CASSSALRDEQYF

size: few
V: TRBV29-1
J: TRBJ1-1
D: .
DNA: TGCAGCGTTGAAAGGCAGCGCAACACTGAAGCTTTCTTT
CDR3: CSVERQRNTEAFF

size: .
V: TRBV7-9
J: TRBJ1-1
D: .
DNA: TGTGCCAGCAGCTTCCAGGGGAAGAACACTGAAGCTTTCTTT
CDR3: CASSFQGKNTEAFF

size: .
V: TRBV10-3
J: TRBJ2-5
D: TRBD2
DNA: TGTGCCATCAGACCTAGCGGGGGGGCGTACCAAGAGACCCAGTACTTC
CDR3: CAIRPSGGAYQETQYF

size: .
V: TRBV7-3
J: TRBJ2-5
D: .
DNA: TGTGCCAGCAGCTCCTTGTCAGGGACCCAGTACTTC
CDR3: CASSSLSGTQYF

size: .
V: TRBV7-9
J: TRBJ1-1
D: .
DNA: TGTGCCAGCAGCTGGGCCTTGAACACTGAAGCTTTCTTT
CDR3: CASSWALNTEAFF

size: .
V: TRBV5-1
J: TRBJ2-2
D: TRBD1
DNA: TGCGCCAGCAGCTTGGTTCGGGACAGGAACACCGGGGAGCTGTTTTTT
CDR3: CASSLVRDRNTGELFF

size: .
V: TRBV6-4
J: TRBJ2-7
D: .
DNA: TGTGCCAGCTCACAGCTATCCAACGAGCAGTACTTC
CDR3: CASSQLSNEQYF

size: .
V: TRBV18
J: TRBJ1-1
D: .
DNA: TGTGCCAGCTCACCTATGGCGGCAGCTAGCCTGAACACTGAAGCTTTCTTT
CDR3: CASSPMAAASLNTEAFF

size: .
V: TRBV4-1
J: TRBJ2-6
D: .
DNA: TGCGCCAGCAGCCAATATTTTGGGGGCTCGGAAGGGGCCAACGTCCTGACTTTC
CDR3: CASSQYFGGSEGANVLTF

size: many
V: TRBV25-1
J: TRBJ1-6
D: TRBD1
DNA: TGTGCCAGCAGTGCCAACGGCAGGGGGCTGTCACCCCTCCACTTT
CDR3: CASSANGRGLSPLHF

size: .
V: TRBV4-2
J: TRBJ1-4
D: .
DNA: TGTGCCAGCAGCCAAGACCGGGTCTCAACGGGACTGTTTTTT
CDR3: CASSQDRVSTGLFF

size: .
V: TRBV5-1
J: TRBJ1-4
D: .
DNA: TGCGCCAGCAGCGCGGGGGTTACAACTAATGAAAAACTGTTTTTT
CDR3: CASSAGVTTNEKLFF

size: .
V: TRBV27
J: TRBJ2-5
D: TRBD2
DNA: TGTGCCAGCAGCCTACATGGCGGACTAGCAGGGTCCCAAGAGACCCAGTACTTC
CDR3: CASSLHGGLAGSQETQYF

size: .
V: TRBV5-8
J: TRBJ1-1
D: TRBD1
DNA: TGTGCCAGCAGCTGGGGGACAGGGAACACTGAAGCTTTCTTT
CDR3: CASSWGTGNTEAFF

size: .
V: TRBV4-3
J: TRBJ2-7
D: .
DNA: TGCGCCAGCAGCCGAACCCAGGGACTTACCGAGCAGTACTTC
CDR3: CASSRTQGLTEQYF

size: .
V: TRBV5-6
J: TRBJ2-1
D: TRBD1
DNA: TGTGCCAGCAGTTCCCGACAGGGATCTTGGTTCTTC
CDR3: CASSSRQGSWFF

size: .
V: TRBV9
J: TRBJ1-4
D: TRBD1
DNA: TGTGCCAGCAGCGTAATGCCGGGACAGGGGGTTGAAAAACTGTTTTTT
CDR3: CASSVMPGQGVEKLFF

size: .
V: TRBV15
J: TRBJ1-4
D: .
DNA: TGTGCCACCAGCAGAGTTGAGGGAGGAACTAATGAAAAACTGTTTTTT
CDR3: CATSRVEGGTNEKLFF

size: .
V: TRBV6-1
J: TRBJ1-4
D: .
DNA: TGTGCCAGCAGTGAATTAAGGGGTAATGAAAAACTGTTTTTT
CDR3: CASSELRGNEKLFF

size: .
V: TRBV6-1
J: TRBJ2-7
D: TRBD1
DNA: TGTGCCACCGAGGACAGGGAGACCTACGAGCAGTACTTC
CDR3: CATEDRETYEQYF

size: .
V: TRBV4-2
J: TRBJ2-1
D: .
DNA: TGTGCCAGCAGCCAAGAGAGGGTTGGAAATGAGCAGTTCTTC
CDR3: CASSQERVGNEQFF

size: .
V: TRBV9
J: TRBJ1-6
D: .
DNA: TGTGCCAGCAGCGCCAACAGGGATTCACCCCTCCACTTT
CDR3: CASSANRDSPLHF

size: .
V: TRBV19
J: TRBJ1-1
D: TRBD1
DNA: TGTGCCAGTAGTATCTGGGCAGGGGGAAACACTGAAGCTTTCTTT
CDR3: CASSIWAGGNTEAFF

size: .
V: TRBV7-6
J: TRBJ2-5
D: TRBD1
DNA: TGTGCCAGCAGTCGACGACAGGGGAAAGGAGAGACCCAGTACTTC
CDR3: CASSRRQGKGETQYF

size: .
V: TRBV19
J: TRBJ2-7
D: TRBD2
DNA: TGTGCCAGTAGCACCGGGACTAGCGGGATCTCCGAGCAGTACTTC
CDR3: CASSTGTSGISEQYF

size: .
V: TRBV11-2
J: TRBJ2-3
D: .
DNA: TGTGCCAGCAGCTTAGTTGCCCTAGCAATCAACACAGATACGCAGTATTTT
CDR3: CASSLVALAINTDTQYF

size: .
V: TRBV5-1
J: TRBJ1-1
D: TRBD1
DNA: TGCGCCAGCAGCCCCACCGGGACAGGGTTGAACACTGAAGCTTTCTTT
CDR3: CASSPTGTGLNTEAFF

size: .
V: TRBV11-3
J: TRBJ2-3
D: TRBD2
DNA: TGTGCCAGCAGCCTGGGACTAGACACAGATACGCAGTATTTT
CDR3: CASSLGLDTDTQYF

size: few
V: TRBV6-5
J: TRBJ1-2
D: .
DNA: TGTGCCAGCAGTTCCTCCGGTGGCTACACCTTC
CDR3: CASSSSGGYTF

size: .
V: TRBV9
J: TRBJ1-3
D: TRBD1
DNA: TGTGCCAGCAGCCCTTACCAGGGGGCGGACACCATATATTTT
CDR3: CASSPYQGADTIYF

size: .
V: TRBV18
J: TRBJ1-3
D: TRBD1
DNA: TGTGCCAGCTCATTGAATTTCAGGGGGCCGGGAAACACCATATATTTT
CDR3: CASSLNFRGPGNTIYF

size: once
V: TRBV7-3
J: TRBJ2-3
D: .
DNA: TGTGCCAGCAGCTTAGGGGGGAACACAGATACGCAGTATTTT
CDR3: CASSLGGNTDTQYF

size: .
V: TRBV4-2
J: TRBJ2-7
D: .
DNA: TGTGCCAGCAGCCAAGAGAGTAGCGTCTCCTACGAGCAGTACTTC
CDR3: CASSQESSVSYEQYF

size: .
V: TRBV7-9
J: TRBJ1-6
D: TRBD1
DNA: TGTGCCAGCAGCACTGGACAGGGGGTAGGGTATTCACCCCTCCACTTT
CDR3: CASSTGQGVGYSPLHF

size: few
V: TRBV6-4
J: TRBJ2-2
D: TRBD2
DNA: TGTGCCAGCAGTGACAGGGCGGGGGAGAACACCGGGGAGCTGTTTTTT
CDR3: CASSDRAGENTGELFF

size: .
V: TRBV9
J: TRBJ2-1
D: .
DNA: TGTGCCAGCAGCGGAGGCGGGGACGGTGAGCAGTTCTTC
CDR3: CASSGGGDGEQFF

size: .
V: TRBV10-3
J: TRBJ1-1
D: .
DNA: TGTGCCATCAGTGAGTCCCAATACACTGAAGCTTTCTTT
CDR3: CAISESQYTEAFF

size: .
V: TRBV6-5
J: TRBJ2-2
D: .
DNA: TGTGCCAGCAGCCATCTGTCGGGGGCCGGGGAGCTGTTTTTT
CDR3: CASSHLSGAGELFF

size: .
V: TRBV5-1
J: TRBJ1-1
D: .
DNA: TGCGCCAGCAGCTTGGACCGGGTTGAAGCTTTCTTT
CDR3: CASSLDRVEAFF

size: .
V: TRBV18
J: TRBJ1-2
D: .
DNA: TGTGCCAGCTCACCACCGCAGGCGCCTAACTATGGCTACACCTTC
CDR3: CASSPPQAPNYGYTF

size: .
V: TRBV5-4
J: TRBJ2-7
D: TRBD1
DNA: TGTGCCAGCAGCCCGGGACAGGGATTGTACGAGCAGTACTTC
CDR3: CASSPGQGLYEQYF